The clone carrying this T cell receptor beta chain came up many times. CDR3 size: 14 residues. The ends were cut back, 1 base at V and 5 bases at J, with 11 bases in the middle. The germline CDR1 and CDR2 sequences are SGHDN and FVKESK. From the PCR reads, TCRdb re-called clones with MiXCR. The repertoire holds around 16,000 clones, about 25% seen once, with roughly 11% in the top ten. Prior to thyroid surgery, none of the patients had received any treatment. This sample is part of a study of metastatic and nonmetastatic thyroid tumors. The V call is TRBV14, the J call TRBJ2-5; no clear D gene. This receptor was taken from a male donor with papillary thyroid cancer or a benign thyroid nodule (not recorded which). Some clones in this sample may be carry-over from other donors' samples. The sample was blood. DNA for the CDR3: TGTGCCAGCAGCCAAGTTTCAAGTAGGGAGACCCAGTACTTC. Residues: CASSQVSSRETQYF.